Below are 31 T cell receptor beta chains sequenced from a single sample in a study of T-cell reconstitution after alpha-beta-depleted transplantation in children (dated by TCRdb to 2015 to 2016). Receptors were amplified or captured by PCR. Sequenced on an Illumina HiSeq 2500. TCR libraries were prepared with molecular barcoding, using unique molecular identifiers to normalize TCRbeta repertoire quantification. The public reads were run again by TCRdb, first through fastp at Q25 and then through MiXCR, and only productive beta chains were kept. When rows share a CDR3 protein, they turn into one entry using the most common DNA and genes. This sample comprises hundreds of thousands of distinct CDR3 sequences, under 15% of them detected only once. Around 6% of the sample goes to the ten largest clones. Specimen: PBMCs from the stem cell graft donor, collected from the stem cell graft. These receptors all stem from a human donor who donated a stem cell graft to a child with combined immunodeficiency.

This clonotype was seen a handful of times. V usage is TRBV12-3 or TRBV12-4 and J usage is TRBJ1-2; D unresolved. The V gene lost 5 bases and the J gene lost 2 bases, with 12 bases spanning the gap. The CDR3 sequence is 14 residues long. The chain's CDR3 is CASSPHRKNYGYTF. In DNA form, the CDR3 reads TGTGCCAGCAGTCCCCACAGAAAAAACTATGGCTACACCTTC.

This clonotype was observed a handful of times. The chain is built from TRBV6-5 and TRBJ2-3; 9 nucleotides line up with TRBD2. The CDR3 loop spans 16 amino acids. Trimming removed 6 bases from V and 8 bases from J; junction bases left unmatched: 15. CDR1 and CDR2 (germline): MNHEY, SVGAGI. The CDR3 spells CASSNSFAGGKGTQYF. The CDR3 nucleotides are TGTGCCAGCAGCAACTCTTTCGCGGGGGGGAAGGGTACGCAGTATTTT.

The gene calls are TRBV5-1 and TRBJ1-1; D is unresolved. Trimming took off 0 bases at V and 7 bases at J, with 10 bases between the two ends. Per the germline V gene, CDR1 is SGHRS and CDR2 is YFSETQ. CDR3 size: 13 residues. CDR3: CASSLGPAGEAFF. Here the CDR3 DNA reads TGCGCCAGCAGCTTGGGCCCAGCTGGTGAAGCTTTCTTT.

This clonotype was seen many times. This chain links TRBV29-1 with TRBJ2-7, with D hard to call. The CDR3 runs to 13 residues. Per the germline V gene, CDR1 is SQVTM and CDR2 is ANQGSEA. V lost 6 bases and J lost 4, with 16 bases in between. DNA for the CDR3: TGCAGCGTAAGGACCGCCGGTCTATACGAGCAGTACTTC. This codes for CSVRTAGLYEQYF.

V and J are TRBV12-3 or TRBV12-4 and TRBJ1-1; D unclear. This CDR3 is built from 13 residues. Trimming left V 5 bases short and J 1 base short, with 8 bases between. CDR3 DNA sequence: TGTGCCAGCAGTACCGACCCGAACACTGAAGCTTTCTTT. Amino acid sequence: CASSTDPNTEAFF.

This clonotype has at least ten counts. As DNA, the CDR3 is TGTGCCAGCAGCTTAAGGATTAGTCGCGTCTCTGGAAACACCATATATTTT. Protein: CASSLRISRVSGNTIYF. This chain uses TRBV7-9 with TRBJ1-3; D gene ambiguous. Germline CDR1 and CDR2: SEHNR and FQNEAQ (reference sequence). CDR3 length: 17 amino acids. Trimming took 2 bases from V and 0 from J, leaving 14 bases between them.

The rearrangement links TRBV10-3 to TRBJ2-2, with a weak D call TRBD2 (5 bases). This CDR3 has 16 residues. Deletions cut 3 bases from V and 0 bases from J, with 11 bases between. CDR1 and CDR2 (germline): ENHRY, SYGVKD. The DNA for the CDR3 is TGTGCCATCAGTGACCGCGCTAGCTCGAACACCGGGGAGCTGTTTTTT. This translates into CAISDRASSNTGELFF.

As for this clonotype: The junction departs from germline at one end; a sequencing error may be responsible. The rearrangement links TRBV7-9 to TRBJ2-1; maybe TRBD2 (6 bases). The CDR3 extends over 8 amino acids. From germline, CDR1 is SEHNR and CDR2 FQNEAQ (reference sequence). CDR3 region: CASSAGIF. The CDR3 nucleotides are TGTGCCAGCAGCGCGGGAATCTTC.

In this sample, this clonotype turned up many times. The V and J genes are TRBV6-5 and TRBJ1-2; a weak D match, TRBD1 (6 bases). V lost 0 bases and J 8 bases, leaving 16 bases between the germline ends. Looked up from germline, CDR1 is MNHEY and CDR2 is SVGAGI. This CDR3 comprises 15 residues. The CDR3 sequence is CASSYSVGGRRGYTF. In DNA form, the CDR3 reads TGTGCCAGCAGTTACTCCGTTGGGGGCCGGAGAGGCTACACCTTC.

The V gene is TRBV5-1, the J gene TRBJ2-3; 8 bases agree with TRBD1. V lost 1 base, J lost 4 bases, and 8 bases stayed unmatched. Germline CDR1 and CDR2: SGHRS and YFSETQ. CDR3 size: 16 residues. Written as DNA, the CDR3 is TGCGCCAGCAGCTTGACTATCAGGGGGCGCTCAGATACGCAGTATTTT. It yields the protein CASSLTIRGRSDTQYF.

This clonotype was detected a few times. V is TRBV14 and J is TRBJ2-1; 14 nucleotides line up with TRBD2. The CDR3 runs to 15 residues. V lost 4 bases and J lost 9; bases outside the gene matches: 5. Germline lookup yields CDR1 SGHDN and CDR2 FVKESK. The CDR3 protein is CASSPYGLAGGEQFF. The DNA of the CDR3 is TGTGCCAGCAGCCCCTACGGACTAGCGGGAGGTGAGCAGTTCTTC. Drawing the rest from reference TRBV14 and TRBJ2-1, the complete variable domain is EAGVTQFPSHSVIEKGQTVTLRCDPISGHDNLYWYRRVMGKEIKFLLHFVKESKQDESGMPNNRFLAERTGGTYSTLKVQPAELEDSGVYFCASSPYGLAGGEQFFGPGTRLTVL.

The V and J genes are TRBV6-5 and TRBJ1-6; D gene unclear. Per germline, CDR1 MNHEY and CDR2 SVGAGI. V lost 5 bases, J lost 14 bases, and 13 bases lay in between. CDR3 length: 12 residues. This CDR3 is CASSNLPQALHF. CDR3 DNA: TGTGCCAGCAGTAATTTACCTCAGGCCCTCCACTTT.

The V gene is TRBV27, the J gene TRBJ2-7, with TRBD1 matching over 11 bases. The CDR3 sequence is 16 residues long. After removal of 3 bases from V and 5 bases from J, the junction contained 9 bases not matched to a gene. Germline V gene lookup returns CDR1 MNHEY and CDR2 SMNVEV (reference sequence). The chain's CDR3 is CASSFLPGQGGDEQYF. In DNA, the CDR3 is TGTGCCAGCAGTTTCCTACCGGGACAGGGGGGTGACGAGCAGTACTTC.

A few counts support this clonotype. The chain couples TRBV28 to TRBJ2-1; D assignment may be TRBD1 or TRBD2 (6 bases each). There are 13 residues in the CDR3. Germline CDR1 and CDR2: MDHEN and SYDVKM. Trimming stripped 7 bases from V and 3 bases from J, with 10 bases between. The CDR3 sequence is CASIEGGYNEQFF. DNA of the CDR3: TGTGCCAGCATTGAGGGGGGCTACAATGAGCAGTTCTTC.

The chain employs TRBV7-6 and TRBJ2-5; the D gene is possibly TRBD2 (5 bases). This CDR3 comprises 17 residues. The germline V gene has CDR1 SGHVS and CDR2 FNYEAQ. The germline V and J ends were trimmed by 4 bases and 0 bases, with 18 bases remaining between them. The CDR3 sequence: CASSSGGSAKYQETQYF. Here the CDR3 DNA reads TGTGCCAGCAGCTCGGGCGGTAGCGCGAAGTACCAAGAGACCCAGTACTTC. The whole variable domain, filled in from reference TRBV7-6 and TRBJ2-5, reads GAGVSQSPRYKVTKRGQDVALRCDPISGHVSLYWYRQALGQGPEFLTYFNYEAQQDKSGLPNDRFSAERPEGSISTLTIQRTEQRDSAMYRCASSSGGSAKYQETQYFGPGTRLLVL.

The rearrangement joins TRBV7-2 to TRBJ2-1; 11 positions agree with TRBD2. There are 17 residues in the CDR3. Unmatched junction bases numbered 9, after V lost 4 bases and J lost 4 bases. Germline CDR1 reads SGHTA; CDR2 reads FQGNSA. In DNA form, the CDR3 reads TGTGCCAGCAGCTCCCCGATGACTAGCGGGGTTTACAATGAGCAGTTCTTC. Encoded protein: CASSSPMTSGVYNEQFF.

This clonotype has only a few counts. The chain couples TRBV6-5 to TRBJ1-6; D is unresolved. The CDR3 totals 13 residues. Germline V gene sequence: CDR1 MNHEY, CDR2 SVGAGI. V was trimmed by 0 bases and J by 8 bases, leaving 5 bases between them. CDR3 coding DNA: TGTGCCAGCAGTTACTCGACGCATTCACCCCTCCACTTT. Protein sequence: CASSYSTHSPLHF.

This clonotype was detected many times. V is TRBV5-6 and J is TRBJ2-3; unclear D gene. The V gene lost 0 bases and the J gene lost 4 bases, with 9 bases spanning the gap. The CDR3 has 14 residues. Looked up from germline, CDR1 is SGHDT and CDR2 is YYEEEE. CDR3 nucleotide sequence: TGTGCCAGCAGCTTGGGCGCCGCCCCAGATACGCAGTATTTT. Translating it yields CASSLGAAPDTQYF.

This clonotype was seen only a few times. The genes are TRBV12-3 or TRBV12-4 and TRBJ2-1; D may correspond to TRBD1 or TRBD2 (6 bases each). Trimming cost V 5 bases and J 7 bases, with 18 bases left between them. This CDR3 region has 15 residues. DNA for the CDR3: TGTGCCAGCAGTCCCAATCCGGGGGCCGGGAATGAGCAGTTCTTC. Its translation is CASSPNPGAGNEQFF.

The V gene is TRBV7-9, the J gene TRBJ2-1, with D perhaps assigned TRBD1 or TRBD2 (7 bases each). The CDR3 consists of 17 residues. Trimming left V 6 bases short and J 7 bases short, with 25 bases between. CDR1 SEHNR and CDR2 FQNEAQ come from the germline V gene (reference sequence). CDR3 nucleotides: TGTGCCAGCAGACCTTCCCTCGCCGCAGGGGGGGGAAATGAGCAGTTCTTC. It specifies CASRPSLAAGGGNEQFF.

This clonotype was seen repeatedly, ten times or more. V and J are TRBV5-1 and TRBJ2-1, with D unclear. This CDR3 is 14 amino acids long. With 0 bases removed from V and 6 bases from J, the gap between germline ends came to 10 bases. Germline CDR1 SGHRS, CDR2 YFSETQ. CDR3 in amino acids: CASSLGLIGNEQFF. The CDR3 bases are TGCGCCAGCAGCTTGGGCCTAATCGGCAATGAGCAGTTCTTC.

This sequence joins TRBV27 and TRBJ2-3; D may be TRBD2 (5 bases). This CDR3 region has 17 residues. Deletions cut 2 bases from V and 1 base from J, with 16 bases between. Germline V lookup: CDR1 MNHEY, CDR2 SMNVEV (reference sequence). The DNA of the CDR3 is TGTGCCAGCAGTTTACGGGGATTGGGATTGGGCACAGATACGCAGTATTTT. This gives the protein CASSLRGLGLGTDTQYF.

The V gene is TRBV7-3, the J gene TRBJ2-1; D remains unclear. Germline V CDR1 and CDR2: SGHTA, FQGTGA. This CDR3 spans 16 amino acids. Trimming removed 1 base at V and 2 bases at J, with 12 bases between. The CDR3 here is CASSLNGRIAYNEQFF. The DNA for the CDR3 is TGTGCCAGCAGCTTAAACGGCCGAATTGCCTACAATGAGCAGTTCTTC.

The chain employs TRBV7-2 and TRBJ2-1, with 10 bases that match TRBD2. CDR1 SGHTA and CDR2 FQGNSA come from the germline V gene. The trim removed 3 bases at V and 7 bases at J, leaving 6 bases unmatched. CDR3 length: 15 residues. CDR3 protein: CASSFSGRTINEQFF. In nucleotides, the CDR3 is TGTGCCAGCAGCTTTAGCGGGAGGACCATAAATGAGCAGTTCTTC.

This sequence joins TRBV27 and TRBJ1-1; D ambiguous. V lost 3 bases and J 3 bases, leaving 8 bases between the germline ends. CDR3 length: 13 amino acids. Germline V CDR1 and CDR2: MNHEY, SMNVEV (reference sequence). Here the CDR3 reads CASSFGSHTEAFF. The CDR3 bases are TGTGCCAGCAGTTTTGGAAGCCACACTGAAGCTTTCTTT.

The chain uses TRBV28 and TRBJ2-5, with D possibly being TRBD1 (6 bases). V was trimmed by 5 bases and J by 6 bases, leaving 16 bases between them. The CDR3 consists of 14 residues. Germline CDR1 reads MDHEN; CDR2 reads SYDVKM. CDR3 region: CASSRTGLEKTQYF. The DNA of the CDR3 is TGTGCCAGCAGTAGAACAGGGTTGGAAAAGACCCAGTACTTC.

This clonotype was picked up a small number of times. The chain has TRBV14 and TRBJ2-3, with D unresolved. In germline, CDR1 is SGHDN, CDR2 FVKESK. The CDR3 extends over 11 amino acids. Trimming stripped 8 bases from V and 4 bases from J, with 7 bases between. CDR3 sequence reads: CASEQADTQYF. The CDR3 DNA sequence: TGTGCCAGCGAGCAGGCAGATACGCAGTATTTT.

CDR3 bases: TGTGCCAGCAGTCCCGGGACAGGGGAGGTCGGGGAGCTGTTTTTT. Encoded protein: CASSPGTGEVGELFF. The V call is TRBV6-1, the J call TRBJ2-2; 10 bases agree with TRBD1. Germline V lookup: CDR1 MNHNS, CDR2 SASEGT. The ends lost 5 bases at V and 7 bases at J; junction bases unmatched: 7. This CDR3 comprises 15 residues.

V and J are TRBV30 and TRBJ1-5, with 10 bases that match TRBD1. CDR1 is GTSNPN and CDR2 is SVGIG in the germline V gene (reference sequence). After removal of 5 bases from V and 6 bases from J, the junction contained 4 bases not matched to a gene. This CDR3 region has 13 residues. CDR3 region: CAWRQGAGQPQHF. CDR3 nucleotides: TGTGCCTGGCGACAGGGGGCGGGTCAGCCCCAGCATTTT.

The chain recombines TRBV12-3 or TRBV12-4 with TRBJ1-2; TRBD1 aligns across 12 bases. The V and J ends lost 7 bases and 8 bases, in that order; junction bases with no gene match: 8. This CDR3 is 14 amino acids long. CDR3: CASNPGQGAGGYTF. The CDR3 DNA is TGTGCCAGCAACCCGGGACAGGGGGCAGGAGGCTACACCTTC.

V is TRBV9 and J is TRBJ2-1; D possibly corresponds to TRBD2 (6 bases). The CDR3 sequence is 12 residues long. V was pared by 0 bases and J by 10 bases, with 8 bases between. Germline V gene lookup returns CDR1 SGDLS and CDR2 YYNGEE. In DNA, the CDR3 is TGTGCCAGCAGCGTAGTTGGGGGGGAGCAGTTCTTC. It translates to CASSVVGGEQFF.